These T cell receptor beta chains were read from a single sample in a study of blood T cells in healthy people across ages. MiXCR, run by TCRdb on the 5' RACE reads, gives a single entry per CDR3 protein. This sample carries 590,000 or so distinct CDR3 sequences, 25% to 30% of them seen once, and the ten largest clones take 15% to 18%. The sample comprised blood. Receptor source: a woman older than 75 in good health. The conserved cysteine and the conserved F or W are not part of the CDR3 here. Not all rows give a size; the values are once, few, many and, for expanded clones, a class.

j_call clone_size v_call cdr3_aa
TRBJ2-2 . TRBV27 ASSPDRWGNTGELF
TRBJ1-2 many TRBV5-1 ASSSGGWLLPLSGGYGYT
TRBJ2-1 many TRBV6-5 ASSYDGTGTNEQF
TRBJ2-2 . TRBV2 ASSEVRLGGGGELF
TRBJ1-1 once TRBV12-3/TRBV12-4 ASSFGRGRMGTEAF
TRBJ2-2 many TRBV4-3 ASSQELALPGELF
TRBJ1-1 few TRBV20-1 SARDAGTARIMNTEAF
TRBJ2-1 many TRBV20-1 SASRTGGLYNEQF
TRBJ2-4 . TRBV28 ASRAAGAKNIQY
TRBJ2-1 many TRBV7-9 ASSLGGTGGNEQF
TRBJ2-5 many TRBV20-1 SASPLGLAGGRQETQY
TRBJ2-3 few TRBV7-3 ASSASGGDTDTQY
TRBJ1-1 once TRBV5-4 ASSGDRKETEAF
TRBJ1-1 . TRBV9 ASGGRGQGNTEAF
TRBJ2-3 many TRBV11-1 ASSPGVGPVRY
TRBJ2-1 many TRBV7-3 ASRMTGTGNEQF
TRBJ1-2 many TRBV6-5 ASSYSGRYFHGYT
TRBJ2-7 few TRBV20-1 SARDQGLKNYEQY
TRBJ1-5 . TRBV6-5 ASSSDRGTQPQH
TRBJ2-1 . TRBV27 ASSHSGRAGLDEQV
TRBJ1-1 . TRBV20-1 SAPRQATEAF
TRBJ2-7 . TRBV7-2 ASRGFQDYEQY
TRBJ1-2 many TRBV5-1 ASTSGGSLNYGYT
TRBJ2-5 many TRBV20-1 SANGGSQETQY
TRBJ2-1 many TRBV27 ASRRSGGDEQF
TRBJ1-2 many TRBV7-2 ASSLAQGSAYGYT
TRBJ2-7 . TRBV5-1 ASSSSGESYEQY
TRBJ1-2 . TRBV14 ASSQDCYGYT
TRBJ2-2 few TRBV20-1 SASRGLNTGELF
TRBJ2-7 once TRBV20-1 SASRSGGGNERY
TRBJ1-2 . TRBV20-1 SAHISGGSGYT
. . TRBV6-5 ASSYSSGNSYNEQY
TRBJ1-4 few TRBV5-4 ASSSRGGVTNEKLF
TRBJ1-1 . TRBV20-1 SAPPRGTEAF
TRBJ2-7 many TRBV27 ASSFGTGDEQY
TRBJ2-6 many TRBV28 ASSAIAPGANVLT
TRBJ1-1 few TRBV20-1 SARDVQGVTEAF
TRBJ2-5 many TRBV27 ASSLSRGGETQY
TRBJ2-5 few TRBV30 AWSVQASRETQY
TRBJ1-2 many TRBV20-1 SAKPQDNYGYT
TRBJ2-7 . TRBV7-9 ASSLGAEREQY
TRBJ2-1 . TRBV2 ASSGLAGEYNEQF
TRBJ1-5 many TRBV6-1 ASTRGTGTDLSNQPQH
. . TRBV27 ASSPWRLAGRNEQY
TRBJ2-6 . TRBV20-1 SATLTGGRTGANVLT
TRBJ2-2 . TRBV2 ASRDRDGLYSTGELF
TRBJ1-1 . TRBV7-2 ASSLYQGGNTEAF
TRBJ2-1 once TRBV4-1 ASSPNLNEQF